The 28 T cell receptor beta chains presented below share a single source sample, sequenced in a study of OX40 agonist ivuxolimab in advanced cancers. Some clones are missing from TCRdb's copy, which holds only in-frame ones; the method was immunoSEQ multiplex PCR. The sample contains about 83,000 clones, 84% of which appear only once. Sequenced here: CD4+ or CD8+ T cells sorted from blood, sampled in a trial of the OX40 agonist ivuxolimab. The receptor source for this set is an adult with an advanced solid tumor such as melanoma, head and neck, liver or kidney cancer.

This clone appeared a single time. This chain uses TRBV5-1 with TRBJ1-1; 8 bases align to TRBD1. The CDR3 sequence is 15 residues long. Germline V gives CDR1 SGHRS, CDR2 YFSETQ. The ends lost 2 bases at V and 3 bases at J; junction bases unmatched: 6. CDR3 region: CASSFQMTGDTEAFF. The CDR3 DNA sequence: TGCGCCAGCAGCTTCCAAATGACAGGGGACACTGAAGCTTTCTTT.

In its sample, this clone was seen a few times. The rearrangement joins TRBV5-6 to TRBJ1-6, with D possibly being TRBD1 (6 bases). V was cut by 4 bases and J by 9 bases, with 14 bases left in between. The CDR3 totals 14 residues. The germline CDR1 and CDR2 sequences are SGHDT and YYEEEE. The CDR3 region is CASSPGGQSSPLHF. CDR3 sequence (DNA): TGTGCCAGCAGCCCAGGAGGACAGAGTTCACCCCTCCACTTT.

This rearrangement joins TRBV7-2 to TRBJ2-7, with 15 bases identical to TRBD2. The V segment lost 4 bases and the J segment 6 bases; nucleotides outside the gene matches: 1. Germline lookup yields CDR1 SGHTA and CDR2 FQGNSA. The CDR3 is 14 residues long. CDR3 loop: CASSWGLAGGEQYF. The DNA of the CDR3 is TGTGCCAGCAGCTGGGGACTAGCGGGGGGCGAGCAGTACTTC.

The rearrangement uses TRBV6-1 and TRBJ1-5; D gene ambiguous. The germline V gene has CDR1 MNHNS and CDR2 SASEGT. V was shortened by 2 bases and J by 5 bases, with 10 bases between the two germline ends. The CDR3 is 14 amino acids. CDR3 nucleotide sequence: TGTGCCAGCAGTGAATGGGGAGGAGATCAGCCCCAGCATTTT. Translation: CASSEWGGDQPQHF.

The V gene is TRBV5-4, the J gene TRBJ1-6; D not resolved. Germline V gene data show CDR1 as SGHNT and CDR2 as YYREEE (reference sequence). V dropped 0 bases and J dropped 10 bases, with 17 bases sitting between them. The length of the CDR3 is 16 residues. CDR3 loop: CASSLATRQEYSPLHF. CDR3 nucleotide sequence: TGTGCCAGCAGCTTGGCCACCCGCCAGGAATACTCACCCCTCCACTTT.

This chain joins TRBV18 and TRBJ2-6, with D hard to call. The CDR3 runs to 17 residues. V lost 6 bases and J 0 bases, leaving 15 bases between the germline ends. CDR1 is KGHSH and CDR2 is LQKENI in the germline V gene. CDR3 region: CASSPRTRTSGANVLTF. The CDR3 DNA sequence: TGTGCCAGCTCGCCTAGAACGAGGACCTCTGGGGCCAACGTCCTGACTTTC. The full variable domain, in which reference TRBV18 and TRBJ2-6 provide the parts outside the CDR3, is NAGVMQNPRHLVRRRGQEARLRCSPMKGHSHVYWYRQLPEEGLKFMVYLQKENIIDESGMPKERFSAEFPKEGPSILRIQQVVRGDSAAYFCASSPRTRTSGANVLTFGAGSRLTVL.

The chain joins TRBV12-5 to TRBJ2-5, with 9 positions matching TRBD2. The CDR3 is made up of 18 amino acids. V lost 0 bases and J lost 4; bases outside the gene matches: 12. Looked up from germline, CDR1 is LGHNT and CDR2 is FRNRAP. The CDR3 reads CASGLVLGGGAFRETQYF. CDR3 DNA: TGTGCTAGTGGTTTGGTACTTGGCGGGGGGGCTTTTAGAGAGACCCAGTACTTC.

This chain links TRBV5-1 with TRBJ2-2; tentatively, D is TRBD1 (5 bases). Trimming took 0 bases from V and 6 from J, leaving 9 bases between them. The CDR3 length is 14 residues. Germline lookup yields CDR1 SGHRS and CDR2 YFSETQ. CDR3 nucleotide sequence: TGCGCCAGCAGCTTGGTCCAACAGGCCGGGGAGCTGTTTTTT. Its protein product is CASSLVQQAGELFF.

This clone was seen once. The V gene is TRBV30, the J gene TRBJ2-7, with 10 bases aligning to TRBD2. Germline V gene data show CDR1 as GTSNPN and CDR2 as SVGIG (reference sequence). CDR3 length: 12 residues. The V segment lost 8 bases and the J segment 6 bases; nucleotides outside the gene matches: 7. The CDR3 DNA reads as TGTGCCGGTTCCGGGACTAGCGTCGAGCAGTACTTC. It is translated as CAGSGTSVEQYF.

The rearrangement links TRBV6-5 to TRBJ1-1; no clear D. The CDR3 has 14 residues. CDR1 and CDR2 from the germline V gene are MNHEY and SVGAGI. With 0 bases removed from V and 12 bases from J, the gap between germline ends came to 17 bases. CDR3 DNA sequence: TGTGCCAGCAGTTACTCGATTGATAACAGTAGGTCTTTCTTT. Protein product: CASSYSIDNSRSFF.

There are a few counts of this clone. This rearrangement joins TRBV4-2 to TRBJ2-2; TRBD2 aligns across 8 bases. The CDR3 consists of 22 residues. In germline, CDR1 is LGHNA, CDR2 YNFKEQ. The J segment lost 3 bases and the V segment lost 4 bases, leaving 25 bases of the junction unmatched. In DNA, the CDR3 is TGTGCCAGCAGCCGACCGGTGAACTCGAGGGCTAGCGGGCGGATTGACACCGGGGAGCTGTTTTTT. This translates into CASSRPVNSRASGRIDTGELFF.

The chain recombines TRBV9 with TRBJ1-3; no clear D. Trimming removed 3 bases at V and 3 bases at J, with 22 bases between. Germline CDR1 reads SGDLS; CDR2 reads YYNGEE. The CDR3 consists of 18 residues. The CDR3 sequence is CASSASAGRIDIGNTIYF. The CDR3, as DNA: TGTGCCAGCAGCGCATCCGCGGGTAGGATTGATATTGGAAACACCATATATTTT.

The gene calls are TRBV6-6 and TRBJ1-2; D gene ambiguous. CDR1 is MNHNY and CDR2 is SVGAGI in the germline V gene (reference sequence). The CDR3 consists of 14 residues. V was trimmed by 1 base and J by 0 bases, leaving 6 bases between them. The CDR3 DNA sequence: TGTGCCAGCAGTTACTACACAACTAACTATGGCTACACCTTC. It codes for CASSYYTTNYGYTF.

This clone has just a few counts. The V gene is TRBV27, the J gene TRBJ2-2; possibly TRBD2 for D (6 bases). The V and J ends lost 3 bases and 7 bases respectively, with 12 bases between them. The CDR3 consists of 14 residues. The germline V gene has CDR1 MNHEY and CDR2 SMNVEV (reference sequence). CDR3 nucleotides: TGTGCCAGCAGTTTGCAGGCGGGACTCGGGGAGCTGTTTTTT. Its translation is CASSLQAGLGELFF.

This clone appeared a single time. The rearrangement uses TRBV10-3 and TRBJ2-3, with 9 bases that match TRBD2. The V and J ends lost 7 bases and 6 bases, in that order; junction bases with no gene match: 5. CDR1 is ENHRY and CDR2 is SYGVKD in the germline V gene. This CDR3 contains 13 residues. The CDR3 loop reads CAITPSGEDTQYF. CDR3 DNA: TGTGCCATCACCCCTAGCGGGGAGGATACGCAGTATTTT.

The chain employs TRBV18 and TRBJ2-7; 9 nucleotides agree with TRBD1. Germline CDR1 is KGHSH and CDR2 is LQKENI. This CDR3 region has 17 residues. Trimming removed 0 bases from V and 5 bases from J; junction bases left unmatched: 11. CDR3 in amino acids: CASSPPRGGQGSDEQYF. DNA for the CDR3: TGTGCCAGCTCACCACCCAGAGGAGGACAGGGGAGCGACGAGCAGTACTTC.

The V gene is TRBV5-6, the J gene TRBJ2-7, with a weak D call TRBD1 (5 bases). Per germline, CDR1 SGHDT and CDR2 YYEEEE. The CDR3 runs 16 residues. Trimming shortened V by 5 bases and J by 0 bases, and 18 bases separated the two germline ends. CDR3 protein: CASSYPLTGASYEQYF. The CDR3 DNA reads as TGTGCCAGCAGTTACCCTTTGACTGGGGCCTCCTACGAGCAGTACTTC. The complete variable domain, with remaining parts taken from reference TRBV5-6 and TRBJ2-7, reads DAGVTQSPTHLIKTRGQQVTLRCSPKSGHDTVSWYQQALGQGPQFIFQYYEEEERQRGNFPDRFSGHQFPNYSSELNVNALLLGDSALYLCASSYPLTGASYEQYFGPGTRLTVT.

This chain connects TRBV7-9 to TRBJ2-7; the match to TRBD1 covers 7 bases. The CDR3 has 12 residues. J was trimmed by 6 bases and V by 3 bases; bases with no gene match: 2. Germline-derived CDR1 and CDR2 are SEHNR and FQNEAQ (reference sequence). CDR3 bases: TGTGCCAGCAGCTTTCACAGGGGCGAGCAGTACTTC. Amino acids: CASSFHRGEQYF.

As to this clone: Other DNA sequences in this sample translate to the same CDR3. V and J are TRBV5-4 and TRBJ1-1, with D hard to call. CDR1 and CDR2 (germline): SGHNT, YYREEE (reference sequence). The V end was cut by 0 bases, the J end by 1 base, with 10 bases between. The CDR3 sequence is 15 residues long. Here the CDR3 reads CASSLAGGGNTEAFF. CDR3 sequence (DNA): TGTGCCAGCAGCTTGGCAGGCGGCGGGAACACTGAAGCTTTCTTT. Based on the CDR3 plus reference TRBV5-4 and TRBJ1-1, the full variable domain is ETGVTQSPTHLIKTRGQQVTLRCSSQSGHNTVSWYQQALGQGPQFIFQYYREEENGRGNFPPRFSGLQFPNYSSELNVNALELDDSALYLCASSLAGGGNTEAFFGQGTRLTVV.

The rearrangement joins TRBV5-1 to TRBJ2-3; a possible D gene is TRBD2 (6 bases). There are 16 residues in the CDR3. Germline values: CDR1 SGHRS, CDR2 YFSETQ. V lost 3 bases, J lost 0 bases, and 14 bases lay in between. The CDR3 sequence is CASSSTLSGSTDTQYF. Here the CDR3 DNA reads TGCGCCAGCAGCTCCACTCTTAGCGGAAGCACAGATACGCAGTATTTT. The full variable domain, rest sourced from reference TRBV5-1 and TRBJ2-3, is KAGVTQTPRYLIKTRGQQVTLSCSPISGHRSVSWYQQTPGQGLQFLFEYFSETQRNKGNFPGRFSGRQFSNSRSEMNVSTLELGDSALYLCASSSTLSGSTDTQYFGPGTRLTVL.

As to this clone: At the DNA level, this CDR3 is encoded by other sequences in the same sample as well. The V gene is TRBV2, the J gene TRBJ2-7; 9 nucleotides line up with TRBD2. V gave up 10 bases and J gave up 2 bases; unmatched junction bases: 12. The CDR3 has 15 residues. Germline CDR1 reads SNHLY; CDR2 reads FYNNEI. CDR3 protein: CATPGLANGAYEQYF. The CDR3 nucleotides read TGTGCCACCCCGGGACTAGCAAACGGAGCCTACGAGCAGTACTTC.

V gene TRBV11-2 combines with J gene TRBJ1-1; unclear D gene. CDR3 length: 13 residues. Per the germline V gene, CDR1 is SGHAT and CDR2 is FQNNGV. Trimming cost V 0 bases and J 7 bases, with 9 bases left between them. The CDR3 loop reads CASSLDLGVEAFF. DNA of the CDR3: TGTGCCAGCAGCTTAGATCTTGGAGTTGAAGCTTTCTTT.

V gene TRBV5-1 combines with J gene TRBJ2-1; 9 bases are a match to TRBD2. This CDR3 is 16 amino acids long. CDR1 and CDR2 (germline): SGHRS, YFSETQ. V shed 4 bases, J shed 7 bases, and the junction held 12 bases outside the gene matches. CDR3: CASSPGWRGGINEQFF. The CDR3 coding sequence is TGCGCCAGCAGCCCCGGGTGGCGGGGGGGGATTAATGAGCAGTTCTTC.

By sample share, this clone is medium-sized. Different DNA sequences within this sample yield the same CDR3. The chain links TRBV30 to TRBJ1-6, with 8 bases that match TRBD1. This CDR3 spans 14 amino acids. In germline, CDR1 is GTSNPN, CDR2 SVGIG (reference sequence). V lost 1 base and J lost 5; bases outside the gene matches: 1. CDR3 DNA: TGTGCCTGGAGTGCGGGACAGGATAATTCACCCCTCCACTTT. Amino acids: CAWSAGQDNSPLHF.

The V call is TRBV7-2, the J call TRBJ2-7; D unclear. Deletions cut 3 bases from V and 3 bases from J, with 6 bases between. Germline-derived CDR1 and CDR2 are SGHTA and FQGNSA. The CDR3 covers 12 residues. This CDR3 reads CASSFGFYEQYF. The CDR3 DNA sequence: TGTGCCAGCAGCTTCGGGTTCTACGAGCAGTACTTC.

This clone was picked up one time. The chain carries TRBV10-3 and TRBJ2-1; 7 nucleotides align to TRBD2. The CDR3 is 16 residues long. Per germline, CDR1 ENHRY and CDR2 SYGVKD. The V and J ends lost 3 bases and 8 bases, in that order; junction bases with no gene match: 13. The CDR3 bases are TGTGCCATCAGTGATTACCCGGGGGGTTCGGCGGATGAGCAGTTCTTC. Translated, it gives CAISDYPGGSADEQFF.

The sample holds a few counts of this clone. The rearrangement joins TRBV19 to TRBJ1-5, with TRBD1 identical over 7 bases. The V segment lost 4 bases and the J segment 1 base; nucleotides outside the gene matches: 4. Germline V lookup: CDR1 LNHDA, CDR2 SQIVND (reference sequence). This CDR3 has 15 residues. The CDR3 loop reads CASSREGASNQPQHF. In DNA, the CDR3 is TGTGCCAGTAGTAGGGAGGGGGCAAGCAATCAGCCCCAGCATTTT.

The chain employs TRBV10-2 and TRBJ2-3, with 8 bases lining up with TRBD2. The trim removed 6 bases at V and 7 bases at J, leaving 6 bases unmatched. CDR1 and CDR2 from the germline V gene are WSHSY and SAAADI. The CDR3 consists of 13 residues. The CDR3 DNA is TGCGCCAGCAGGGGGACTAGTACGTATACGCAGTATTTT. Translated, it gives CASRGTSTYTQYF.